The clone carrying this T cell receptor beta chain was observed a single time. The antigen is unknown. These data are taken from a study of shared clonotypes between healthy human individuals. Study results and limitations: Even with large depth, rarefaction showed that sorted-subset sequencing was incomplete. Donor clonotype sharing was expected to depend on sequencing depth.

An approximately 220 ng quantity of DNA, 29,000 or so T cell genomes, went into the sorted-subset replicate PCRs. Sequencing used immunoSEQ multiplex PCR; TCRdb keeps in-frame clones, though not all of them. The repertoire holds around 1,100,000 clones, with 70% to 85% as singletons. This CDR3 spans 14 amino acids. Germline V gene sequence: CDR1 SGHRS, CDR2 YFSETQ. Trimming took 0 bases from V and 2 from J, leaving 8 bases between them. Sequencing was carried out using memory CD4+ T cells from PBMCs. Subset: CD45RA-negative fraction. V gene TRBV5-1 combines with J gene TRBJ2-5; the D is unclear. This sequence was found in a man in his late teens or twenties in good health. Some clones in this sample may be carry-over from other donors' samples. The CDR3 is CASSLAARQETQYF. The CDR3 DNA is TGCGCCAGCAGCTTGGCGGCCAGACAAGAGACCCAGTACTTC.